This entry concerns a single T cell receptor (beta chain). This sample stems from a study of Ad26.COV2.S vaccination and SARS-CoV-2 variants. Looking at the study overall: COV1001, an Ad26.COV2.S trial, supplied this vaccine-arm donor. By the intramuscular route, Ad26.COV2.S was given once, or twice 56 days apart.

The CDR3 spans 13 residues. V was trimmed by 3 bases and J by 4 bases, leaving 12 bases between them. CDR1 and CDR2 (germline): SQVTM, ANQGSEA. As for treatment: roughly 19 received Ad26.COV2.S at low or high dose, single or two shots; about 5 received placebo; per-sample allocation not given. Sampling happened 63 days after the first vaccine or placebo injection. Clones were sequenced by immunoSEQ multiplex PCR, and TCRdb holds only the in-frame ones, with some missing. The data show 400,000 to 450,000 clones, 80% to 95% seen once. This receptor was identified in a person between 18 and 65 years old who received the Ad26.COV2.S COVID-19 vaccine or a placebo. The V and J genes are TRBV29-1 and TRBJ1-1, with unresolved D. The material was peripheral blood, obtained in a trial of Ad26.COV2.S vaccine versus placebo. This CDR3 is CSVDEDMGTEAFF. The DNA for the CDR3 is TGCAGCGTTGATGAGGATATGGGCACTGAAGCTTTCTTT. The full variable domain, rest sourced from reference TRBV29-1 and TRBJ1-1, is SAVISQKPSRDICQRGTSLTIQCQVDSQVTMMFWYRQQPGQSLTLIATANQGSEATYESGFVIDKFPISRPNLTFSTLTVSNMSPEDSSIYLCSVDEDMGTEAFFGQGTRLTVV.